This T cell receptor beta chain was captured by sequencing in a study of CD8 T cells in Susac syndrome. Study as a whole: Patients with Susac syndrome were therapy-naive, on corticosteroids, or on intravenous immunoglobulin alone at the time that blood was drawn. Notes on the study in general: Clonal expansion was not seen in any Susac syndrome CD4+ T cell repertoire.

Peripheral blood CD8+ and CD4+ T cells were profiled by TCR beta sequencing. This clonotype was observed a handful of times. Its specificity is not known. From germline, CDR1 is SGHRS and CDR2 YFSETQ. The CDR3 covers 14 residues. Trimming left V 3 bases short and J 6 bases short, with 16 bases between. RNA was extracted with the RNeasy kit, and a quantity of about 0.45 to 1 ug was reverse transcribed using random hexamers. From the immunoSEQ multiplex PCR reads, TCRdb called clonotypes with MiXCR, one entry per CDR3 protein. The table records about 150,000 distinct CDR3 sequences, around 95% of them present only once.

The rearrangement joins TRBV5-1 to TRBJ2-7; tentatively, D is TRBD1 (6 bases). Sequenced material: CD4+ T cells from PBMCs. This TCR came from a human donor with Susac syndrome. As DNA, the CDR3 is TGCGCCAGCAGCTCTGGGGGCTCTTCGAGCGAGCAGTACTTC. This encodes CASSSGGSSSEQYF.